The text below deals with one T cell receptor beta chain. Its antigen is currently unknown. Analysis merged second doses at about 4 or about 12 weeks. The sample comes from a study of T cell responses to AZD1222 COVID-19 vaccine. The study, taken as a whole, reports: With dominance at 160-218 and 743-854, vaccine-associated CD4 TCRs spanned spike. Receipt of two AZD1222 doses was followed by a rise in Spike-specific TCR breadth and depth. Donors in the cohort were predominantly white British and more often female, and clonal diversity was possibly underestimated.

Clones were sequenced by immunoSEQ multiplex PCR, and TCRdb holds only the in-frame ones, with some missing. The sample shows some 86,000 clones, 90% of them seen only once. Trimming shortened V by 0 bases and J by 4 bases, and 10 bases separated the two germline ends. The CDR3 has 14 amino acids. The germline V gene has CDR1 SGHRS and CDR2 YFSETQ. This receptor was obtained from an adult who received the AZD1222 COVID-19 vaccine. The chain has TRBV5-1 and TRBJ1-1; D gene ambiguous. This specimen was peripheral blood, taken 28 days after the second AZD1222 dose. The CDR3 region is CASSLAVSGTEAFF. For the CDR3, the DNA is TGCGCCAGCAGCTTGGCCGTCAGTGGCACTGAAGCTTTCTTT.